This T cell receptor beta chain was found in a study of T cells expressing NK-cell markers (dated by TCRdb to about 2020). About the study as a whole: Three sorted T-cell subsets (CD3+CD56+NKG2C+, CD3+CD56+NKG2C- and CD3+CD56-NKG2C+) from 7 to 9 donors had their TCR beta-chain repertoires profiled. Of the eight sequenced donors, seven were found to be HCMV-seropositive and one was found to be HCMV-seronegative. The libraries were sequenced on Illumina HiSeq 2000/2500, MiSeq or NextSeq, producing 2 x 150 bp reads. Randomly selected healthy volunteers, three men and five women, were used as the eight sequenced donors. Study-wide conclusions, independent of this receptor: Those dominant clonotypes were again the most abundant among CD3+CD56-NKG2C+ cells in a few donors, at about 25-60.1%. Whether the expanded NKG2C-expressing T cell clones were specific for HCMV antigens was left unclear. In six donors, the dominant CD3+CD56+NKG2C+ clonotypes were among the top 10 CD8+ clonotypes and accounted for about 1.0-8% of CD8+ T cells.

The sequencer listed for this sample is Illumina HiSeq 2000. 5'RACE template switching, by which a universal primer site and unique molecular identifiers were added, was used to make TCR beta cDNA libraries. cDNA synthesis was primed from the TCR beta constant segment and was followed by two successive PCR amplification steps. On the study's bioinformatics: MIGEC was used to demultiplex reads and group reads by UMI, and MiTCR was used to assemble and quantify clonotypes. To remove erroneous sequences, TCR cDNA sequences were retained only when supported by two or more reads. The tcR package was used for downstream repertoire analysis, and clonotypes were matched across fractions by CDR3 nucleotide sequence plus V segment. Antigen specificity was annotated against VDJdb with VDJmatch, allowing one amino acid substitution in CDR3. TCRdb reprocessed the reads into one record per CDR3 protein sequence, lacking DNA. The authors' filters were not applied to this entry. The sample table holds 500,000 to 700,000 distinct CDR3 sequences. Of the sample, approximately 3.6% falls within the top ten clones.

With respect to this clonotype: Its antigen remains unidentified.

To determine HCMV serostatus, a commercial ELISA kit was used to detect HCMV-specific IgG in serum. Ficoll density gradient centrifugation was used to isolate peripheral blood mononuclear cells from blood. For CDR1 and CDR2, the germline V gene lists SQVTM and ANQGSEA. Including the terminal cysteine and phenylalanine, the CDR3 comprises 13 residues. The nucleotide record is missing. Sequenced: blood T cells: a sorted CD56 or NKG2C T cell subset, CD4+ or CD8+ T cells, or bulk PBMC T cells (not recorded which). The receptor chain draws on TRBV29-1 and TRBJ1-1; TCRdb outputs TRBD1, but without DNA this stays unchecked. This receptor was obtained from a man aged 18 to 35 in good health. Donor details come from another sample of the same person, matched by shared clones. CDR3 loop: CSADLGQNTEAFF.